This T cell receptor (beta chain) is drawn from a study of blood T cell repertoires in COVID-19. Study information: Sites across the United States, Italy and Spain contributed samples from acute and convalescent COVID-19.

The CDR3 is made up of 15 amino acids. Germline CDR1 SEHNR, CDR2 FQNEAQ (reference sequence). Unmatched junction bases numbered 5, after V lost 1 base and J lost 7 bases. Cohort 3 recovered donors had two negative PCRs, clearance, or symptom resolution. Method: immunoSEQ multiplex PCR; TCRdb's copy keeps in-frame clones and lacks some. The sample holds fewer than 300,000 clones, less than 85% seen once. What was sequenced was PBMCs or T cells enriched from blood (not recorded which). This chain connects TRBV7-9 to TRBJ2-2, with 8 bases that match TRBD2. This sequence originates from a woman in her 50s who had recovered from COVID-19. CDR3 nucleotides: TGTGCCAGCAGCTTAGGAGCGGGGGAGGACGGGGAGCTGTTTTTT. Protein product: CASSLGAGEDGELFF.